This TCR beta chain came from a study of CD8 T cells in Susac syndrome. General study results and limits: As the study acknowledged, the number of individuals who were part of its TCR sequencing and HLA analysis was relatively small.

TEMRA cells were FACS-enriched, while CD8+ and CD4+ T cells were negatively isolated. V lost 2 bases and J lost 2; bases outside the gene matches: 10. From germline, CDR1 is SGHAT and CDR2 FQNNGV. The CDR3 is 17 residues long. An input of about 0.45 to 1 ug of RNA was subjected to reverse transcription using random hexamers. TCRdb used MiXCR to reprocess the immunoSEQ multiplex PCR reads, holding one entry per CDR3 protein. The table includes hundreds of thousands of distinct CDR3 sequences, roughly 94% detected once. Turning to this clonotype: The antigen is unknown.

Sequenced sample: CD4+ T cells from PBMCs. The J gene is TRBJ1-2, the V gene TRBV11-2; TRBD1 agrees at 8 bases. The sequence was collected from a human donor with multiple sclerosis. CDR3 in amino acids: CASSLTFFTGGNYGYTF. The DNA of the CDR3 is TGTGCCAGCAGCTTAACGTTCTTCACAGGGGGGAACTATGGCTACACCTTC.